These 9 T cell receptor beta chains share one sample of origin, sequenced in a study of T-cell reconstitution after alpha-beta-depleted transplantation in children. Researchers prepared the TCRbeta library using unique molecular identifiers, the study reports. TCRdb reanalysed the PCR reads using MiXCR and keeps one entry per CDR3 protein. The sample has roughly 110,000 distinct CDR3 sequences; around 10% are singletons. The sample was PBMCs, taken before TCRalphabeta/CD19-depleted stem cell transplant. The source is a boy aged 2-9 years with acute lymphoblastic leukemia, due to receive a stem cell transplant.

This clonotype turned up a few times. The V call is TRBV28, the J call TRBJ2-6, with D possibly matching TRBD1 (5 bases). This CDR3 is 17 amino acids long. V shed 3 bases and J shed 0 bases, with 12 bases lying between them. CDR1 is MDHEN, CDR2 SYDVKM, per germline. The CDR3 DNA follows: TGTGCCAGCAGTTTTGGCCAGGGCCCCTCTGGGGCCAACGTCCTGACTTTC. Translation gives CASSFGQGPSGANVLTF.

This clonotype was seen a handful of times. This rearrangement joins TRBV6-6 to TRBJ2-7; no definite D call. Trimming left V 2 bases short and J 6 bases short, with 11 bases between. The CDR3 totals 13 residues. Germline lookup yields CDR1 MNHNY and CDR2 SVGAGI (reference sequence). This chain's CDR3 is CASSYGGTGEQYF. The CDR3 DNA is TGTGCCAGCAGTTACGGCGGAACTGGCGAGCAGTACTTC.

This clonotype occurred many times. V gene TRBV7-8 combines with J gene TRBJ2-5; TRBD2 aligns across 10 bases. Looked up from germline, CDR1 is SGHVS and CDR2 is FQNEAQ. The ends lost 0 bases at V and 5 bases at J; junction bases unmatched: 3. CDR3 length equals 15 residues. CDR3 DNA sequence: TGTGCCAGCAGCTTAGCGAGCGGGAGGGCGGAGACCCAGTACTTC. Protein sequence: CASSLASGRAETQYF.

This rearrangement joins TRBV11-2 to TRBJ2-1; D is unresolved. V lost 7 bases, J lost 3 bases, and 19 bases lay in between. The germline V gene encodes CDR1 SGHAT and CDR2 FQNNGV. This CDR3 is built from 16 residues. CDR3 nucleotides: TGTGCCAGCAACTCTTTAGGCAACCTCATCTACAATGAGCAGTTCTTC. The encoded protein is CASNSLGNLIYNEQFF.

This clonotype came up many times. V is TRBV5-1 and J is TRBJ1-6; D may be TRBD1 (5 bases). CDR3 length: 13 residues. Germline CDR1 and CDR2: SGHRS and YFSETQ. V lost 0 bases and J lost 10, with 8 bases in between. The CDR3: CASSLDRQSPLHF. The CDR3 nucleotides read TGCGCCAGCAGCTTGGATCGACAGTCACCCCTCCACTTT.

This clonotype was seen more than once but under ten times. The genes are TRBV11-1 and TRBJ2-1; 14 bases agree with TRBD2. Germline assignment: CDR1 SGHAT and CDR2 FQDESV (reference sequence). V lost 4 bases to trimming and J lost 5 bases; unmatched junction nucleotides: 10. This CDR3 has 18 amino acids. The CDR3 sequence: CASSSTGTSGRSNNEQFF. CDR3 DNA: TGTGCCAGCAGCTCAACCGGGACTAGCGGGAGATCCAACAATGAGCAGTTCTTC.

The V and J genes are TRBV14 and TRBJ2-7; no firm D call. This CDR3 has 13 residues. V lost 5 bases and J 1 base, leaving 9 bases between the germline ends. CDR1 SGHDN and CDR2 FVKESK come from the germline V gene. CDR3 in DNA: TGTGCCAGCAGCTTTCAGGTATCCTACGAGCAGTACTTC. This translates into CASSFQVSYEQYF.

This clonotype was counted a few times. V usage is TRBV7-8 and J usage is TRBJ1-1; 9 bases align to TRBD1. CDR1 is SGHVS and CDR2 is FQNEAQ in the germline V gene. This CDR3 comprises 15 residues. V gave up 3 bases and J gave up 1 base; unmatched junction bases: 3. The CDR3 here is CASSFGQGPNTEAFF. The CDR3 DNA is TGTGCCAGCAGCTTTGGACAGGGGCCGAACACTGAAGCTTTCTTT.

The chain couples TRBV5-1 to TRBJ1-1, with D uncertain. Germline V gene data show CDR1 as SGHRS and CDR2 as YFSETQ. This CDR3 comprises 12 residues. V was pared by 8 bases and J by 1 base, with 9 bases between. The CDR3: CASHGRNTEAFF. CDR3 bases: TGCGCCAGTCATGGGCGGAACACTGAAGCTTTCTTT.